This TCR beta chain was sequenced in a study of glioma-infiltrating T cells. Notes on the study in general: Very few CDR3 sequences were shared between tissue and blood. Gliomas, especially low-grade, showed above-expected tissue-blood divergence; non-neoplastic patients showed below.

Amplification of TCR alpha and beta CDR3 regions from RNA used iRepertoire nested multiplex PCR. Input was about 85-400 ng of tissue mRNA or PBMC total RNA. TCRdb fed the multiplex PCR reads into MiXCR, producing one record per CDR3 protein. Among approximately 110,000 distinct CDR3 sequences, around 23% were seen once, and the ten largest hold roughly 15%. This clonotype was seen repeatedly, ten times or more. Antigen: not known. This CDR3 is built from 14 residues. V lost 3 bases and J lost 5, with 13 bases in between. The germline CDR1 and CDR2 sequences are SGHTA and FQGNSA. The sample consisted of glioma tissue, nonneoplastic brain tissue, or PBMCs (not recorded which). This clonotype originated in a human donor with low-grade glioma or glioblastoma, undergoing nonglioma brain surgery, or in good health (not recorded which). The V call is TRBV7-2, the J call TRBJ1-1, with D possibly TRBD1 on 5 matching bases. The CDR3 loop reads CASSLLEGTTEAFF. In nucleotides, the CDR3 is TGTGCCAGCAGCTTGCTCGAGGGGACGACTGAAGCTTTCTTT.